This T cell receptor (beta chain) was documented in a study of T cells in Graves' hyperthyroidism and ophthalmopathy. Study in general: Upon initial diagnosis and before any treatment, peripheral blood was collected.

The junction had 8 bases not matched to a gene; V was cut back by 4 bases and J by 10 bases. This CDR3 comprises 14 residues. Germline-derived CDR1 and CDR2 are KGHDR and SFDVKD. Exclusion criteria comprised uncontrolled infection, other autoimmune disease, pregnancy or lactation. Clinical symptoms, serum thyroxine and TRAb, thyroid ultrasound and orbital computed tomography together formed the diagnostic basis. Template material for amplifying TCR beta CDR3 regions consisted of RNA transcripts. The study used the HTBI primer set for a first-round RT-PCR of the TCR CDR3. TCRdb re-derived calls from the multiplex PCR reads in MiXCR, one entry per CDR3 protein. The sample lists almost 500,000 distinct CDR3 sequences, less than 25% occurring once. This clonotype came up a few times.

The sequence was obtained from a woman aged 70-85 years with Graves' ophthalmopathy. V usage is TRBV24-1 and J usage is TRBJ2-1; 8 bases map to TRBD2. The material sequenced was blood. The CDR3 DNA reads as TGTGCCACCAGTGACCCGGGGGGGGGCCGGGAGCAGTTCTTC. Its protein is CATSDPGGGREQFF.